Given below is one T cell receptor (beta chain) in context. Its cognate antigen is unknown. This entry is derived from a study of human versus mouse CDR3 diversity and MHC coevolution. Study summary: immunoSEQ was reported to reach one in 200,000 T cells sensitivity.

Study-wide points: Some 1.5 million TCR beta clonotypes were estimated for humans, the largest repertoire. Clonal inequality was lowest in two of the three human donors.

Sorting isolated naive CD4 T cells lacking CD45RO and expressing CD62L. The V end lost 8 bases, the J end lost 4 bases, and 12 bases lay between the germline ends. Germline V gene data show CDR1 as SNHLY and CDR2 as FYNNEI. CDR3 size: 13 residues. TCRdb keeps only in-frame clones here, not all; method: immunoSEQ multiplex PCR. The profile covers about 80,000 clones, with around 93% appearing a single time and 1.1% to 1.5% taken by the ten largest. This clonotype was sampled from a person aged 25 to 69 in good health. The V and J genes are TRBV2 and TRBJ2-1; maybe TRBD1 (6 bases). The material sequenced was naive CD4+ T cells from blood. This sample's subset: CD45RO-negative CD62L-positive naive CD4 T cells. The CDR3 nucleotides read TGTGCCAGCCTGGATCAGGGGTACAATGAGCAGTTCTTC. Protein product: CASLDQGYNEQFF.